These 27 T cell receptor beta chains came from one sample sequenced in a study of cytomegalovirus exposure and HLA in healthy donors. The PCR was carried out with 60 Vbeta primers and 13 Jbeta primers. Data came from immunoSEQ multiplex PCR; TCRdb stores just in-frame clones and leaves some out. The table shows 130,000 or so clones, with 84% occurring only once. The sequencing sample was made of PBMCs. Receptors were obtained from a woman aged 18-29 years in good health and CMV-seropositive.

The rearrangement uses TRBV7-3 and TRBJ2-5; D may be TRBD2 (5 bases). Trimming took 4 bases from V and 5 from J, leaving 11 bases between them. This CDR3 is 13 amino acids long. Germline V gene sequence: CDR1 SGHTA, CDR2 FQGTGA. CDR3 bases: TGTGCCAGCAGCTCAGCGGACGGGGAGACCCAGTACTTC. Its protein is CASSSADGETQYF.

The rearrangement links TRBV5-1 to TRBJ1-1; D is perhaps TRBD1 (6 bases). Trimming pared 2 bases from V and 5 bases from J, leaving 16 bases between. The germline gives CDR1 SGHRS, CDR2 YFSETQ. CDR3 size: 15 residues. The CDR3: CASSLQGGKKTEAFF. CDR3 DNA: TGCGCCAGCAGCTTACAAGGGGGTAAGAAGACTGAAGCTTTCTTT. The whole variable domain, filled in from reference TRBV5-1 and TRBJ1-1, reads KAGVTQTPRYLIKTRGQQVTLSCSPISGHRSVSWYQQTPGQGLQFLFEYFSETQRNKGNFPGRFSGRQFSNSRSEMNVSTLELGDSALYLCASSLQGGKKTEAFFGQGTRLTVV.

This clone appeared a few times. The J gene is TRBJ1-4, the V gene TRBV5-1; 10 bases map to TRBD1. The CDR3 has 14 amino acids. Trimming at V came to 5 bases and at J to 6 bases, leaving 4 bases not matched to a gene. CDR1 and CDR2 (germline): SGHRS, YFSETQ. This CDR3 is CASSPGQGYEKLFF. The CDR3 DNA reads as TGCGCCAGCAGTCCGGGACAGGGGTATGAAAAACTGTTTTTT.

The chain uses TRBV9 and TRBJ2-3, with 13 positions matching TRBD2. Germline trimming cut 0 bases from V and 1 base from J; bases unmatched to any gene: 8. Germline V lookup: CDR1 SGDLS, CDR2 YYNGEE. This CDR3 has 19 residues. CDR3 region: CASSVGKLAGGRGTDTQYF. In nucleotides, the CDR3 is TGTGCCAGCAGCGTAGGTAAACTAGCGGGGGGGCGGGGCACAGATACGCAGTATTTT.

CDR3 loop: CASSGTFGEQYF. The CDR3, as DNA: TGTGCCAGCAGCGGGACATTTGGCGAGCAGTACTTC. The chain carries TRBV28 and TRBJ2-7; D possibly corresponds to TRBD1 (6 bases). This CDR3 contains 12 residues. V lost 6 bases to trimming and J lost 6 bases, with 12 bases between them. Germline lookup yields CDR1 MDHEN and CDR2 SYDVKM.

On this clone itself: At one of its ends the junction is not consistent with the germline gene, which may arise from a read error. The chain carries TRBV7-9 and TRBJ2-7; D call uncertain. This CDR3 region has 13 residues. Germline V lookup: CDR1 SEHNR, CDR2 FQNEAQ (reference sequence). The CDR3 here is CSSSLSPVYEQYF. CDR3 sequence (DNA): TGTTCCAGCAGCTTGTCCCCAGTTTACGAGCAGTACTTC.

The chain uses TRBV2 and TRBJ2-5; 7 bases are a match to TRBD1. Germline CDR1 and CDR2: SNHLY and FYNNEI. V shed 1 base and J 1 base; nucleotides not matched to a gene: 6. The CDR3 runs 16 residues. CDR3 sequence: CASSEEGARIQETQYF. In DNA form, the CDR3 reads TGTGCCAGCAGTGAAGAGGGGGCGAGGATCCAAGAGACCCAGTACTTC.

The gene calls are TRBV29-1 and TRBJ1-1; D is uncertain. V dropped 1 base and J dropped 3 bases, with 15 bases sitting between them. Looked up from germline, CDR1 is SQVTM and CDR2 is ANQGSEA. The CDR3 loop spans 15 amino acids. The CDR3 DNA reads as TGCAGCGTTGAAGGGCAGGAGAGGGCGGACACTGAAGCTTTCTTT. Its translation is CSVEGQERADTEAFF.

The J gene is TRBJ1-1, the V gene TRBV7-6; unclear D gene. Trimming cost V 2 bases and J 6 bases, with 10 bases left between them. Germline-derived CDR1 and CDR2 are SGHVS and FNYEAQ. The CDR3 has 13 residues. DNA of the CDR3: TGTGCCAGCAGCTTAAAACCCGCGGCTGAAGCTTTCTTT. It specifies CASSLKPAAEAFF.

The chain couples TRBV27 to TRBJ1-6, with 7 bases fitting TRBD1. V shed 5 bases and J 8 bases; nucleotides not matched to a gene: 6. Germline loops: CDR1 MNHEY, CDR2 SMNVEV (reference sequence). This CDR3 comprises 14 residues. The CDR3 DNA is TGTGCCAGCAGTCGACAGGGAGTTTATTCACCCCTCCACTTT. Protein product: CASSRQGVYSPLHF.

This clone was counted once. This chain connects TRBV28 to TRBJ1-5; D possibly corresponds to TRBD1 (6 bases). Trimming removed 10 bases at V and 5 bases at J, with 21 bases between. The CDR3 consists of 15 residues. Germline loops: CDR1 MDHEN, CDR2 SYDVKM. DNA of the CDR3: TGTGCCACCTCGAGTACGGGACATTATTATCAGCCCCAGCATTTT. Translation gives CATSSTGHYYQPQHF.

The chain couples TRBV11-2 to TRBJ2-7; weak D call: TRBD1 (5 bases). The germline V and J ends were trimmed by 1 base and 3 bases, with 16 bases remaining between them. The CDR3 consists of 16 residues. Germline CDR1 reads SGHAT; CDR2 reads FQNNGV. This CDR3 reads CASSLAESDRDYEQYF. DNA of the CDR3: TGTGCCAGCAGCTTAGCTGAGTCTGACAGAGACTACGAGCAGTACTTC.

CDR3: CASSPDIYNEQFF. The CDR3 coding sequence is TGTGCCAGCAGCCCCGACATTTACAATGAGCAGTTCTTC. The chain employs TRBV5-6 and TRBJ2-1, with unresolved D. The CDR3 is 13 amino acids. The germline gives CDR1 SGHDT, CDR2 YYEEEE. Trimming cost V 4 bases and J 4 bases, with 9 bases left between them.

The rearrangement uses TRBV19 and TRBJ1-5; possible D gene TRBD1, 5 bases. The CDR3 has 16 residues. Looked up from germline, CDR1 is LNHDA and CDR2 is SQIVND (reference sequence). V was clipped by 6 bases and J by 0 bases, with 15 bases between them. The CDR3 DNA reads TGTGCCAGTAGCGACCAGGGATATTCTAGCAATCAGCCCCAGCATTTT. Protein: CASSDQGYSSNQPQHF.

The chain combines TRBV5-4 with TRBJ1-2; a possible D gene is TRBD1 (5 bases). The CDR3 covers 14 residues. Trimming pared 3 bases from V and 6 bases from J, leaving 15 bases between. Germline CDR1 and CDR2: SGHNT and YYREEE (reference sequence). DNA for the CDR3: TGTGCCAGCAGCTATAGGGGTACGGCTGATGGCTACACCTTC. It is translated as CASSYRGTADGYTF.

The chain joins TRBV10-3 to TRBJ2-7; TRBD1 might be the D (6 bases). This CDR3 is built from 13 residues. V lost 8 bases and J 4 bases, leaving 15 bases between the germline ends. Germline values: CDR1 ENHRY, CDR2 SYGVKD. This chain's CDR3 is CAIEIQGTYEQYF. The DNA for the CDR3 is TGTGCCATCGAGATACAGGGTACATACGAGCAGTACTTC.

This chain links TRBV10-3 with TRBJ1-1; D not certain. This CDR3 contains 14 residues. Trimming pared 3 bases from V and 6 bases from J, leaving 14 bases between. Germline loops: CDR1 ENHRY, CDR2 SYGVKD. CDR3 amino acids: CAISDRTRGPEAFF. DNA of the CDR3: TGTGCCATCAGTGACAGAACTCGGGGTCCTGAAGCTTTCTTT.

The V and J genes are TRBV5-6 and TRBJ2-7; TRBD1 is a possible D gene (6 bases). Germline values: CDR1 SGHDT, CDR2 YYEEEE. This CDR3 is built from 16 residues. Trimming removed 4 bases from V and 4 bases from J, with 21 bases in between. The DNA for the CDR3 is TGTGCCAGCAGCCCCTTATACGACAGGAAGCGATACGAGCAGTACTTC. Translation gives CASSPLYDRKRYEQYF.

J is TRBJ2-7 and V is TRBV27; D is possibly TRBD1 (5 bases). The germline CDR1 and CDR2 sequences are MNHEY and SMNVEV (reference sequence). The CDR3 sequence is 13 residues long. V lost 6 bases, J lost 0 bases, and 9 bases lay in between. Written as DNA, the CDR3 is TGTGCCAGCAGATACAGGTCCTCCTACGAGCAGTACTTC. Residues: CASRYRSSYEQYF.

The rearrangement links TRBV9 to TRBJ2-1; TRBD1 matches 7 bases. J gave up 6 bases and V 0 bases, and 6 bases lay outside the gene matches. The CDR3 is 15 residues long. The germline V gene has CDR1 SGDLS and CDR2 YYNGEE. CDR3 sequence reads: CASSVDGQAINEQFF. Here the CDR3 DNA reads TGTGCCAGCAGCGTAGACGGACAGGCGATCAATGAGCAGTTCTTC.

The genes are TRBV5-1 and TRBJ2-5; D not resolved. V lost 0 bases to trimming and J lost 5 bases, with 11 bases between them. CDR3 length: 14 amino acids. From germline, CDR1 is SGHRS and CDR2 YFSETQ. CDR3 amino acids: CASSLGSLAETQYF. CDR3 bases: TGCGCCAGCAGCTTGGGTAGCCTGGCCGAGACCCAGTACTTC. Looking up the rest from reference TRBV5-1 and TRBJ2-5 gives the full variable domain: KAGVTQTPRYLIKTRGQQVTLSCSPISGHRSVSWYQQTPGQGLQFLFEYFSETQRNKGNFPGRFSGRQFSNSRSEMNVSTLELGDSALYLCASSLGSLAETQYFGPGTRLLVL.

This sequence joins TRBV29-1 and TRBJ2-7; D unclear. Deletions cut 2 bases from V and 6 bases from J, with 8 bases between. The germline CDR1 and CDR2 sequences are SQVTM and ANQGSEA. This CDR3 spans 11 amino acids. The CDR3 bases are TGCAGCGTTGAATGGCAGGTCGAGCAGTACTTC. This codes for CSVEWQVEQYF.

This clone appeared a single time. The gene calls are TRBV6-5 and TRBJ2-7, with TRBD2 identical over 8 bases. V lost 6 bases, J lost 0 bases, and 7 bases stayed unmatched. The germline V gene has CDR1 MNHEY and CDR2 SVGAGI. The CDR3 spans 15 residues. CDR3 DNA: TGTGCCAGCAGCCCGGACAGCGGGGGCTCCTACGAGCAGTACTTC. This encodes CASSPDSGGSYEQYF.

This clone was observed once. The chain uses TRBV11-2 and TRBJ2-1; TRBD2 aligns across 9 bases. V shed 4 bases and J 7 bases; nucleotides not matched to a gene: 8. Germline V gives CDR1 SGHAT, CDR2 FQNNGV. The CDR3 is made up of 15 amino acids. For the CDR3, the DNA is TGTGCCAGCAGCTCCCTTAGCGGGGGTGGGAATGAGCAGTTCTTC. Translated, it gives CASSSLSGGGNEQFF.

The genes are TRBV14 and TRBJ1-1; tentatively, D is TRBD1 (6 bases). Germline V lookup: CDR1 SGHDN, CDR2 FVKESK. The CDR3 length is 16 residues. The ends were cut back, 5 bases at V and 4 bases at J, with 20 bases in the middle. The DNA for the CDR3 is TGTGCCAGCAGCGATTTATACAAGGGGGGGACCACTGAAGCTTTCTTT. Its protein product is CASSDLYKGGTTEAFF. The variable domain in full, completed from reference TRBV14 and TRBJ1-1, reads EAGVTQFPSHSVIEKGQTVTLRCDPISGHDNLYWYRRVMGKEIKFLLHFVKESKQDESGMPNNRFLAERTGGTYSTLKVQPAELEDSGVYFCASSDLYKGGTTEAFFGQGTRLTVV.

The V call is TRBV13, the J call TRBJ2-5; 7 nucleotides agree with TRBD2. V gave up 5 bases and J gave up 2 bases; unmatched junction bases: 5. CDR1 and CDR2 (germline): PRHDT, FYEKMQ (reference sequence). The CDR3 is 14 residues long. The CDR3 here is CASSRVGGQETQYF. In nucleotides, the CDR3 is TGTGCCAGCAGCCGCGTGGGAGGGCAAGAGACCCAGTACTTC.

The chain joins TRBV5-5 to TRBJ1-1, with D unresolved. V shed 3 bases and J shed 0 bases, with 18 bases lying between them. The CDR3 loop spans 17 amino acids. Germline values: CDR1 SGHKS, CDR2 YYEKEE (reference sequence). CDR3 in amino acids: CASSSLPNSYMNTEAFF. In nucleotides, the CDR3 is TGTGCCAGCAGCTCCCTCCCCAACAGCTACATGAACACTGAAGCTTTCTTT.